This T cell receptor (beta chain) was obtained from a study of PD-L1 blockade in urothelial cancer. The overall study: Before enrollment, 0 to 3 chemotherapy regimens had been given to patients.

Repertoires were generated with immunoSEQ multiplex PCR, while TCRdb's copy carries only in-frame clones and drops some. The table includes 35,000 to 45,000 clones, 85% detected once. The time point here: peripheral blood 6 weeks after treatment start. The cohort comprised individuals with locally advanced or metastatic urothelial carcinoma. Germline-derived CDR1 and CDR2 are SGHRS and YFSETQ. V was pared by 4 bases and J by 5 bases, with 8 bases of the junction left unmatched. CDR3 length equals 14 residues. The sample here was PBMCs, taken around atezolizumab (anti-PD-L1) treatment. The chain is built from TRBV5-1 and TRBJ2-7, with 8 bases identical to TRBD2. The sequence was collected from a man between 70 and 80 years old with urothelial cancer. The CDR3 reads CASSQAGVRDEQYF. The DNA for the CDR3 is TGCGCCAGCAGCCAAGCGGGAGTAAGGGACGAGCAGTACTTC.